The 20 T cell receptor beta chains presented below share a single source sample, sequenced in a study of blood T cells in healthy people across ages. The use of a sample-barcoded 5' primer and a J-beta primer mix characterized a second PCR of roughly 6 to 11 cycles. One entry per CDR3 protein results from TCRdb running MiXCR on the 5' RACE reads. The table includes roughly 1.9 million distinct CDR3 sequences, about 39% detected once. The specimen was blood. The receptors originated from a human donor in good health.

This clonotype turned up a few times. This chain uses TRBV7-9 with TRBJ2-1; 9 bases are shared with TRBD2. The J call could be wrong; TRBJ2-7 is a better fit for the DNA end. The CDR3 sequence is 17 residues long. Per the germline V gene, CDR1 is SEHNR and CDR2 is FQNEAQ (reference sequence). CDR3: CASSLGSEGLAIHEQYF. As DNA, the CDR3 is TGTGCCAGCAGCTTAGGGAGCGAAGGACTAGCGATCCACGAGCAGTACTTC.

The chain couples TRBV7-2 to TRBJ2-7, with 11 nucleotides matching TRBD1. The junction had 4 bases not matched to a gene; V was cut back by 1 base and J by 5 bases. Germline assignment: CDR1 SGHTA and CDR2 FQGNSA. This CDR3 comprises 15 residues. This CDR3 is CASSLVGTGGDEQYF. The DNA of the CDR3 is TGTGCCAGCAGCTTAGTTGGGACAGGGGGAGACGAGCAGTACTTC.

The chain carries TRBV6-2 or TRBV6-3 and TRBJ2-3; the D gene could be TRBD1 or TRBD2 (6 bases each). Germline-derived CDR1 and CDR2 are MNHEY and SVGEGT. The CDR3 length is 19 residues. V dropped 0 bases and J dropped 0 bases, with 19 bases sitting between them. DNA for the CDR3: TGTGCCAGCAGTTACTCGTTCTCCGGGGGCTACACTAGCACAGATACGCAGTATTTT. Its protein is CASSYSFSGGYTSTDTQYF.

The chain carries TRBV7-8 and TRBJ1-5, with no clear D. Germline-derived CDR1 and CDR2 are SGHVS and FQNEAQ. The CDR3 consists of 13 residues. V gave up 5 bases and J gave up 4 bases, with 9 bases separating them. The CDR3: CASSETLNQPQHF. The CDR3 DNA reads TGTGCCAGCAGCGAAACTTTGAATCAGCCCCAGCATTTT.

As DNA, the CDR3 is TGTGCCAGCAGCTTAGAACTAGCGGGGGGTGAGCAGTTCTTC. This encodes CASSLELAGGEQFF. The chain combines TRBV7-3 with TRBJ2-1, with TRBD2 matching 12 bases. The J segment lost 9 bases and the V segment lost 2 bases, leaving 2 bases of the junction unmatched. Germline V gene data show CDR1 as SGHTA and CDR2 as FQGTGA. This CDR3 has 14 amino acids.

This clonotype was seen more than once but under ten times. The chain uses TRBV2 and TRBJ2-1; no clear D. Per germline, CDR1 SNHLY and CDR2 FYNNEI. The CDR3 has 14 amino acids. Between the trimmed V and J ends, which lost 0 bases and 3 bases, there was a span of 6 bases. CDR3 sequence: CASSEAWFYNEQFF. CDR3 nucleotides: TGTGCCAGCAGTGAAGCGTGGTTCTACAATGAGCAGTTCTTC.

This clonotype was detected a few times. DNA for the CDR3: TGTGCCATCAGTGGTTTGGCCTCCCCCACAGATACGCAGTATTTT. The encoded protein is CAISGLASPTDTQYF. This sequence joins TRBV10-3 and TRBJ2-3; D gene ambiguous. Germline V gene lookup returns CDR1 ENHRY and CDR2 SYGVKD. The CDR3 loop spans 15 amino acids. V was trimmed by 4 bases and J by 2 bases, leaving 13 bases between them.

This clonotype appeared a few times. The V gene is TRBV20-1, the J gene TRBJ2-5, with D tentatively TRBD2 (6 bases). V lost 6 bases and J 6 bases, leaving 14 bases between the germline ends. The CDR3 loop spans 12 amino acids. CDR1 is DFQATT and CDR2 is SNEGSKA in the germline V gene (reference sequence). The CDR3 reads CSAPQDYKTQYF. The CDR3, as DNA: TGCAGTGCCCCCCAGGACTATAAGACCCAGTACTTC.

This chain uses TRBV5-5 with TRBJ2-5; possible D gene TRBD2, 6 bases. V was clipped by 0 bases and J by 5 bases, with 14 bases between them. The CDR3 spans 15 residues. Germline CDR1 is SGHKS and CDR2 is YYEKEE (reference sequence). CDR3 sequence: CASSLGSSGVETQYF. The CDR3 nucleotides read TGTGCCAGCAGCTTGGGCTCGTCGGGGGTGGAGACCCAGTACTTC.

V usage is TRBV5-5 and J usage is TRBJ2-7; 8 bases are shared with TRBD1. The junction had 10 bases not matched to a gene; V was cut back by 3 bases and J by 5 bases. The CDR3 runs 15 residues. CDR1 is SGHKS, CDR2 YYEKEE, per germline (reference sequence). In DNA, the CDR3 is TGTGCCAGCAGCTCCCAGACAGGGGCCAGGAACGAGCAGTACTTC. Amino acids: CASSSQTGARNEQYF.

This clonotype was seen a few times. The rearrangement links TRBV6-5 to TRBJ1-2, with a possible D match to TRBD1 (5 bases). V was cut by 5 bases and J by 8 bases, with 18 bases left in between. The CDR3 extends over 14 amino acids. CDR1 MNHEY and CDR2 SVGAGI come from the germline V gene. CDR3 sequence: CASSTQGFHGGYTF. The CDR3 region has the DNA TGTGCCAGCAGTACGCAGGGCTTCCACGGGGGCTACACCTTC.

This clonotype was seen only a few times. The rearrangement uses TRBV29-1 and TRBJ2-3; D may be TRBD2 (6 bases). CDR1 and CDR2 from the germline V gene are SQVTM and ANQGSEA. This CDR3 region has 14 residues. Trimming took 6 bases from V and 0 from J, leaving 13 bases between them. CDR3 in DNA: TGCAGCGTGGAATACGGGGGTAGCACAGATACGCAGTATTTT. Its protein product is CSVEYGGSTDTQYF.

This clonotype has a count of ten or more. The chain joins TRBV10-3 to TRBJ2-6; 7 bases are a match to TRBD1. CDR3 length: 16 amino acids. Germline trimming cut 8 bases from V and 0 bases from J; bases unmatched to any gene: 7. From germline, CDR1 is ENHRY and CDR2 SYGVKD. The CDR3 reads CAISGQENSGANVLTF. DNA for the CDR3: TGTGCCATCTCAGGACAGGAGAACTCTGGGGCCAACGTCCTGACTTTC.

The chain couples TRBV20-1 to TRBJ1-5; no firm D call. There are 14 residues in the CDR3. V was clipped by 3 bases and J by 4 bases, with 13 bases between them. Germline CDR1 reads DFQATT; CDR2 reads SNEGSKA (reference sequence). This CDR3 is CSARSASDNQPQHF. CDR3 sequence (DNA): TGCAGTGCTAGGTCGGCGTCAGATAATCAGCCCCAGCATTTT.

This clonotype was recorded a few times. The chain recombines TRBV6-1 with TRBJ2-7, with TRBD1 identical over 9 bases. J was trimmed by 3 bases and V by 6 bases; bases with no gene match: 9. The CDR3 sequence is 15 residues long. Germline lookup yields CDR1 MNHNS and CDR2 SASEGT. Written as DNA, the CDR3 is TGTGCCAGCAGACGCACGGGACAGGGTTACTACGAGCAGTACTTC. Protein product: CASRRTGQGYYEQYF.

This clonotype has a handful of counts. The chain carries TRBV20-1 and TRBJ2-5; 11 bases are shared with TRBD2. The CDR3 is 16 amino acids. After removal of 5 bases from V and 5 bases from J, the junction contained 13 bases not matched to a gene. Germline-derived CDR1 and CDR2 are DFQATT and SNEGSKA (reference sequence). The chain's CDR3 is CSAAASGGIGAETQYF. In DNA, the CDR3 is TGCAGTGCTGCGGCTAGCGGGGGGATCGGGGCGGAGACCCAGTACTTC.

This clonotype was observed a few times. The chain combines TRBV7-8 with TRBJ1-2, with D unresolved. CDR3 length equals 15 residues. Germline lookup yields CDR1 SGHVS and CDR2 FQNEAQ. With 0 bases removed from V and 3 bases from J, the gap between germline ends came to 11 bases. The CDR3 sequence is CASSLAVGADYGYTF. CDR3 in DNA: TGTGCCAGCAGCTTAGCGGTGGGCGCGGACTATGGCTACACCTTC.

The chain combines TRBV6-1 with TRBJ2-7; D is perhaps TRBD2 (5 bases). The germline gives CDR1 MNHNS, CDR2 SASEGT. V lost 2 bases, J lost 0 bases, and 8 bases lay in between. The CDR3 runs 14 residues. Here the CDR3 reads CASSENGNSYEQYF. The CDR3 DNA reads TGTGCCAGCAGTGAAAACGGGAACTCCTACGAGCAGTACTTC.

This clonotype has just one count. This is likely a read error, given that the CDR3 carries no conserved phenylalanine or tryptophan at its end. The chain has TRBV12-3 or TRBV12-4 and TRBJ1-2; D is ambiguous. This CDR3 has 14 residues. V was clipped by 6 bases and J by 0 bases, with 11 bases between them. The chain's CDR3 is CASSLVSANYGYTS. The DNA for the CDR3 is TGTGCCAGCAGCCTAGTCAGTGCTAACTATGGCTACACCTCC.

V usage is TRBV20-1 and J usage is TRBJ1-2, with 7 bases matching TRBD1. The V gene's germline CDR1 is DFQATT and CDR2 SNEGSKA (reference sequence). CDR3 size: 17 residues. J lost 4 bases, V lost 5 bases, and 19 bases had no gene match. The CDR3 region is CSAGAYGQATSLYGYTF. In DNA, the CDR3 is TGCAGTGCTGGGGCTTATGGACAGGCCACCTCTCTCTATGGCTACACCTTC.